One and the same sample provided the 2 T cell receptor beta chains below, sequenced in a study of T cells in women clearing cervical HPV infection. Clones were read by immunoSEQ multiplex PCR, and TCRdb kept only the in-frame ones, dropping some. This table lists about 21,000 clones. The sequenced material came from blood buffy coat. The receptors originated from a woman aged 18 to 75 with a cervical HPV16 infection that either progressed to CIN3+ or cleared (not recorded which).

To note about this clone: The read ends 3 residues before the CDR3 terminus; that terminus is restored from the germline J gene. The chain couples TRBV18 to TRBJ2-1, with TRBD2 matching 9 bases. Germline CDR1 KGHSH, CDR2 LQKENI. The CDR3 spans 16 residues. The V segment lost 4 bases and the J segment 4 bases; nucleotides outside the gene matches: 8. The CDR3 spells CASSQTGTSRYNEQFF. CDR3 DNA (partial): TGTGCCAGCTCACAAACCGGGACTAGCCGTTACAATGAG.

In regard to this clone: The CDR3 goes on 3 residues after the read ends, and that part is filled in from the germline J gene. This chain joins TRBV5-1 and TRBJ2-3; D uncertain. The V and J ends lost 4 bases and 3 bases respectively, with 3 bases between them. The CDR3 contains 11 residues. Germline V lookup: CDR1 SGHRS, CDR2 YFSETQ. The DNA read from the CDR3 is TGCGCCAGCAGCCAGACAGATACG. Translated, it gives CASSQTDT. The complete CDR3 protein is CASSQTDTQYF.